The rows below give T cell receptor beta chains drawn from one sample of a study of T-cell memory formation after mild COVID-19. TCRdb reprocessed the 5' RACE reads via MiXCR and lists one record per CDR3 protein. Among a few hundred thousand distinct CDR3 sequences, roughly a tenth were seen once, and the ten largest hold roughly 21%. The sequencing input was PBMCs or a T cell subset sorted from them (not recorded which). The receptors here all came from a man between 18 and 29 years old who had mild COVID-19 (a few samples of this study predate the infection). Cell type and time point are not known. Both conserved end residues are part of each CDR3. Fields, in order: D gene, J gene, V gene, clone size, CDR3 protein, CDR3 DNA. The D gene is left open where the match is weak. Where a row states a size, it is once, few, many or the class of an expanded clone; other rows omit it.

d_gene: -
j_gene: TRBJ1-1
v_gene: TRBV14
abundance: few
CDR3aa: CASSQDRAWDTEAFF
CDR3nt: TGTGCCAGCAGCCAAGACCGGGCCTGGGACACTGAAGCTTTCTTT

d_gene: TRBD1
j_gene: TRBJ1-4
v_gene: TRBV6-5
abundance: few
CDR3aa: CASRSGTAFSNEKLFF
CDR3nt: TGTGCCAGCAGGTCCGGGACAGCCTTCAGTAATGAAAAACTGTTTTTT

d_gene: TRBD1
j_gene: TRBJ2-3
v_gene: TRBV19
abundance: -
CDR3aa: CASADRGRLNTQYF
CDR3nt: TGTGCCAGCGCGGACAGGGGGCGTCTTAATACGCAGTATTTT

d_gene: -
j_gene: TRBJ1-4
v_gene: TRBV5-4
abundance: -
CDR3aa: CASSLAGELDEKLFF
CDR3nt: TGTGCCAGCAGCTTGGCAGGGGAGCTGGATGAAAAACTGTTTTTT

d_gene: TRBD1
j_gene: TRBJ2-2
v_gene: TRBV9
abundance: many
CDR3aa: CASSVDPGGNTGELFF
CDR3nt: TGTGCCAGCAGCGTAGACCCAGGGGGCAACACCGGGGAGCTGTTTTTT

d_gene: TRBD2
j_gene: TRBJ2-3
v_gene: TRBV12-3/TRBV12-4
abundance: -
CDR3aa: CASSWPSGGGHGTDTQYF
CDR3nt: TGTGCCAGCAGTTGGCCTAGCGGGGGAGGGCACGGCACAGATACGCAGTATTTT

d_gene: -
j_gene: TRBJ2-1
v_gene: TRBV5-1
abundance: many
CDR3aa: CASRVGHDEQFF
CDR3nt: TGCGCCAGCAGGGTGGGGCACGATGAGCAGTTCTTC

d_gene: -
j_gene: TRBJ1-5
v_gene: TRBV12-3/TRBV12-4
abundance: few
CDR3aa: CASSRTDITYSNQPQHF
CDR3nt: TGTGCCAGCAGTAGGACAGATATCACCTATAGCAATCAGCCCCAGCATTTT

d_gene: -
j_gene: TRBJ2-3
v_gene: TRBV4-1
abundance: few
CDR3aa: CASSQGTYLGTDTQYF
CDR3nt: TGCGCCAGCAGCCAAGGGACTTACTTGGGCACAGATACGCAGTATTTT

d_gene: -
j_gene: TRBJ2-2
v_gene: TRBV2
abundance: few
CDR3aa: CASTEGGAQTGELFF
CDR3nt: TGTGCCAGCACCGAAGGGGGGGCCCAGACCGGGGAGCTGTTTTTT